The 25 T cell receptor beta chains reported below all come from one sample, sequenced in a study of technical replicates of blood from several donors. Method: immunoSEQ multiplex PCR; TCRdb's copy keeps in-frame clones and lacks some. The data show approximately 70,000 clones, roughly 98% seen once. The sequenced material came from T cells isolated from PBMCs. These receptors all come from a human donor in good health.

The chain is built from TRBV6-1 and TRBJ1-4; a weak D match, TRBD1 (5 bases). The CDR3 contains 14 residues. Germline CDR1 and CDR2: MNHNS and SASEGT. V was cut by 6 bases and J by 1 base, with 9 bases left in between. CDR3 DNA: TGTGCCAGCAGCGACAGACAAACTAATGAAAAACTGTTTTTT. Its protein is CASSDRQTNEKLFF.

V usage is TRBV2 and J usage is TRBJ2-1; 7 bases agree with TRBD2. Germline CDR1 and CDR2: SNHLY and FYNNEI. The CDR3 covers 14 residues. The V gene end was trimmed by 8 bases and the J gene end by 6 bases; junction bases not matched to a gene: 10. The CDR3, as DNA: TGTGCCAGCCGGGCGGGAGAACTTGTCAATGAGCAGTTCTTC. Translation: CASRAGELVNEQFF.

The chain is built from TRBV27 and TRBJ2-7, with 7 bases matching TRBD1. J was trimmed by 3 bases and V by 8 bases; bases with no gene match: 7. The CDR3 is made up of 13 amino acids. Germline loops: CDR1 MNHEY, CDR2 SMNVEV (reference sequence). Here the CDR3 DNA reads TGTGCCAGCGCCCAGGGGGTCGTCTACGAGCAGTACTTC. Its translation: CASAQGVVYEQYF.

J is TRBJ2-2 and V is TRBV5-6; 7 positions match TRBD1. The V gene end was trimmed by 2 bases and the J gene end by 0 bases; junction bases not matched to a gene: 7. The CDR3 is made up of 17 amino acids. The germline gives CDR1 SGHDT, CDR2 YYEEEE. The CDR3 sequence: CASSFGGRGPNTGELFF. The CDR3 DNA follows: TGTGCCAGCAGCTTTGGGGGAAGGGGGCCGAACACCGGGGAGCTGTTTTTT.

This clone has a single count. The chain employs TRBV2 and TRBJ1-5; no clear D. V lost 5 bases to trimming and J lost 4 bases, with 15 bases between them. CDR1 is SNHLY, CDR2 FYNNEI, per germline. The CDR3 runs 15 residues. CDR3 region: CASSLLGRENQPQHF. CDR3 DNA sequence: TGTGCCAGCAGTCTTCTCGGACGGGAAAATCAGCCCCAGCATTTT.

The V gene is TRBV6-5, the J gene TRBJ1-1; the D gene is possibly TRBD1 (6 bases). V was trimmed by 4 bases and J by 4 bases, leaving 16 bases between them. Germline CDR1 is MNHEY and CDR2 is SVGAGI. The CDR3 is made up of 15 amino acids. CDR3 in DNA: TGTGCCAGCAGTTTAGATCAGGGGCTAGGCACTGAAGCTTTCTTT. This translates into CASSLDQGLGTEAFF.

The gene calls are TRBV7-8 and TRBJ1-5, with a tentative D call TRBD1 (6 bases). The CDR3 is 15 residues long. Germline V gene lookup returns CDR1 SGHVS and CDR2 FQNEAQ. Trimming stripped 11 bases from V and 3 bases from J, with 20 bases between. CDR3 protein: CASNPYRADNQPQHF. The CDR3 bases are TGTGCCTCCAACCCCTACAGGGCCGACAATCAGCCCCAGCATTTT.

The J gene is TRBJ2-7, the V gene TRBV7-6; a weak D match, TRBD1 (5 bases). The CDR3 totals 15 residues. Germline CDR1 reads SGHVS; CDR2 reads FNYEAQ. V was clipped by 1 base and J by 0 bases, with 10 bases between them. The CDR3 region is CASSLVGVNSYEQYF. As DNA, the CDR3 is TGTGCCAGCAGCTTAGTAGGGGTTAACTCCTACGAGCAGTACTTC.

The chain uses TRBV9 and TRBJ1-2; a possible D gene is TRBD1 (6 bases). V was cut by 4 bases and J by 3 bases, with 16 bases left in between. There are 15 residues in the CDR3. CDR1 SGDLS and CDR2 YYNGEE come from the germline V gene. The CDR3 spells CASSPSLDRYYGYTF. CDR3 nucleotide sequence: TGTGCCAGCAGCCCCTCGTTAGACAGGTACTATGGCTACACCTTC.

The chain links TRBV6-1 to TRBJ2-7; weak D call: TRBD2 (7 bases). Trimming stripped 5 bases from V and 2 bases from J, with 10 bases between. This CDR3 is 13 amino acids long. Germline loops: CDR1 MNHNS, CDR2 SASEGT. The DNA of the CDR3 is TGTGCCAGCAGTCCCGGGGGGCCCTACGAGCAGTACTTC. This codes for CASSPGGPYEQYF.

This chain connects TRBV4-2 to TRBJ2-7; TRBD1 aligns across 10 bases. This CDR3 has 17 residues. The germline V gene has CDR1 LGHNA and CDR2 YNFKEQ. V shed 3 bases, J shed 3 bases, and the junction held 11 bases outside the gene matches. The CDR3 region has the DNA TGTGCCAGCAGCCAGGGGACAGGGGCTCGGGGGTTCTACGAGCAGTACTTC. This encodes CASSQGTGARGFYEQYF.

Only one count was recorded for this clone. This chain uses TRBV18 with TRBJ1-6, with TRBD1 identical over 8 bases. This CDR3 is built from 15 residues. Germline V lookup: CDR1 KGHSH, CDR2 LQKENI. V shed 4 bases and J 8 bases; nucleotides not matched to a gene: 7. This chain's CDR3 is CASSLTGTGDSPLHF. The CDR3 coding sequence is TGTGCCAGCTCACTAACCGGGACAGGAGATTCACCCCTCCACTTT. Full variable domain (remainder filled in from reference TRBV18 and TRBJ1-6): NAGVMQNPRHLVRRRGQEARLRCSPMKGHSHVYWYRQLPEEGLKFMVYLQKENIIDESGMPKERFSAEFPKEGPSILRIQQVVRGDSAAYFCASSLTGTGDSPLHFGNGTRLTVT.

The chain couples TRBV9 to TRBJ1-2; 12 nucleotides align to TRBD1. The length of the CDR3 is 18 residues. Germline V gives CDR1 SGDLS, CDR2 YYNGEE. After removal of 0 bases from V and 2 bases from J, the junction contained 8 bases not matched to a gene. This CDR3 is CASSVAGTGGAQNYGYTF. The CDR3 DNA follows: TGTGCCAGCAGCGTAGCCGGGACAGGGGGCGCCCAGAACTATGGCTACACCTTC. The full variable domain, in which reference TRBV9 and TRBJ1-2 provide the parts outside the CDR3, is DSGVTQTPKHLITATGQRVTLRCSPRSGDLSVYWYQQSLDQGLQFLIQYYNGEERAKGNILERFSAQQFPDLHSELNLSSLELGDSALYFCASSVAGTGGAQNYGYTFGSGTRLTVV.

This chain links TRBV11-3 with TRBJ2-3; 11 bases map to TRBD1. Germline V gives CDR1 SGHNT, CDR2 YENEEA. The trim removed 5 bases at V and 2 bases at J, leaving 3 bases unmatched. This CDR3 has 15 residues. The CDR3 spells CASSPGQGVTDTQYF. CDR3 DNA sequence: TGTGCCAGCAGCCCGGGACAGGGGGTCACAGATACGCAGTATTTT.

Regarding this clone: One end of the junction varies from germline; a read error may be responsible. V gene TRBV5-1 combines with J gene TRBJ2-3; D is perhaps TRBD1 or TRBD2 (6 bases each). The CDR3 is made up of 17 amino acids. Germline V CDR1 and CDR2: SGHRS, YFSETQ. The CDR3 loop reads CASSLTGSGSSTDTQYF. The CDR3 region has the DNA TGTGCCAGCAGCTTGACAGGTAGCGGATCTAGCACAGATACGCAGTATTTT.

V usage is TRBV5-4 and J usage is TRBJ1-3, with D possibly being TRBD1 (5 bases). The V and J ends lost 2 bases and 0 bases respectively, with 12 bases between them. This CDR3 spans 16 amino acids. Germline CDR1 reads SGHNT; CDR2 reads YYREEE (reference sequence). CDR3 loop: CASSFRGKDSGNTIYF. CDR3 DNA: TGTGCCAGCAGCTTTAGGGGCAAGGACTCTGGAAACACCATATATTTT. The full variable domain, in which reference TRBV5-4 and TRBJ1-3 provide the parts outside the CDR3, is ETGVTQSPTHLIKTRGQQVTLRCSSQSGHNTVSWYQQALGQGPQFIFQYYREEENGRGNFPPRFSGLQFPNYSSELNVNALELDDSALYLCASSFRGKDSGNTIYFGEGSWLTVV.

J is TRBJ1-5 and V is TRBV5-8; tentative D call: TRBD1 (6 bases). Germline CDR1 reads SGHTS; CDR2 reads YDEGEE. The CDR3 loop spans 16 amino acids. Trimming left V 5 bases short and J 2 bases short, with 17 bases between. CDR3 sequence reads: CASSPQGLGGNQPQHF. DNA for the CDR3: TGTGCCAGCAGTCCACAGGGTCTTGGTGGCAATCAGCCCCAGCATTTT.

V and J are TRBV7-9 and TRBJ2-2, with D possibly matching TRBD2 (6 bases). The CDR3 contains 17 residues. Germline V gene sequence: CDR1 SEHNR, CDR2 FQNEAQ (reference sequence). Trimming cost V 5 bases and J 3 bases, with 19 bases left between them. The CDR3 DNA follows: TGTGCCAGCAGCATAAATACCGGGACTCCTCACACCGGGGAGCTGTTTTTT. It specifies CASSINTGTPHTGELFF.

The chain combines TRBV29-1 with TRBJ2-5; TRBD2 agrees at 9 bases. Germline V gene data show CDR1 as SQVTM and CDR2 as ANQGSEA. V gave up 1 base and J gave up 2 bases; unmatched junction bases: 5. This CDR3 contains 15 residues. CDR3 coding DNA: TGCAGCGTTGAAGGTGGTAGCGGGAGTCAAGAGACCCAGTACTTC. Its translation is CSVEGGSGSQETQYF.

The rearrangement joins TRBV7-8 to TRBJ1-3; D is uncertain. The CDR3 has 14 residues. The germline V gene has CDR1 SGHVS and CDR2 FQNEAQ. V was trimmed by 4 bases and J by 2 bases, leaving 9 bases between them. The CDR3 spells CASSSRGPGNTIYF. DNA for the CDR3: TGTGCCAGCAGCTCCCGAGGCCCTGGAAACACCATATATTTT.

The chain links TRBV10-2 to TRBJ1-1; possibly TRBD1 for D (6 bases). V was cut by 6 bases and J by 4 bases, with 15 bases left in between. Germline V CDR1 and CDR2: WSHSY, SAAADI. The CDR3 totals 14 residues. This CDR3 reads CASSLWGLGTEAFF. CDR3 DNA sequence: TGCGCCAGCAGCCTTTGGGGGCTGGGCACTGAAGCTTTCTTT.

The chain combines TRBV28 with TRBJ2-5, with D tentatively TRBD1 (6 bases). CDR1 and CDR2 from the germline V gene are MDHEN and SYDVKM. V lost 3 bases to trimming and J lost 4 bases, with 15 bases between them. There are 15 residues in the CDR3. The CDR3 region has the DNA TGTGCCAGCAGTTTTTCCCCAGGGGTGGGAGAGACCCAGTACTTC. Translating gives CASSFSPGVGETQYF.

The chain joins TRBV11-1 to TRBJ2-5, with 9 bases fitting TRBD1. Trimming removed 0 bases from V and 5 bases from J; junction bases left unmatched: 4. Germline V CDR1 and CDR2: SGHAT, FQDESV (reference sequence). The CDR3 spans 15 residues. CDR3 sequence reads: CASSLAWDRVETQYF. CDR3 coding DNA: TGTGCCAGCAGCTTAGCATGGGACAGGGTTGAGACCCAGTACTTC.

Written as DNA, the CDR3 is TGCAGCGTTCGGACTAAGGGGATCAACACCGGGGAGCTGTTTTTT. This translates into CSVRTKGINTGELFF. The chain links TRBV29-1 to TRBJ2-2, with D possibly matching TRBD2 (6 bases). Trimming stripped 5 bases from V and 2 bases from J, with 15 bases between. CDR1 is SQVTM and CDR2 is ANQGSEA in the germline V gene. The CDR3 is 15 residues long.

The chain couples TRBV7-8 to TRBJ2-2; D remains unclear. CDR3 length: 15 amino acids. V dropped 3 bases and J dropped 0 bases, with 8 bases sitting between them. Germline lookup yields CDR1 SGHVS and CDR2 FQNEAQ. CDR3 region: CASSFWRTNTGELFF. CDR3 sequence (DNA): TGTGCCAGCAGCTTTTGGAGAACGAACACCGGGGAGCTGTTTTTT.